This TCR beta chain was identified during a study of cytomegalovirus exposure and HLA in healthy donors. This clone has just one count. Its matching antigen is unknown. This CDR3 contains 15 residues. CDR1 and CDR2 (germline): LNHDA, SQIVND (reference sequence). V was trimmed by 7 bases and J by 2 bases, leaving 18 bases between them. The primer mix had 60 Vbeta and 13 Jbeta primers. Measured with immunoSEQ multiplex PCR; TCRdb has only the in-frame clones, and not every one. The table has around 170,000 clones, roughly 82% seen once; the top ten hold roughly 0.5%. General study results and limits: In a later analysis, the majority of CMV-associated beta chains seemingly showed HLA restriction. For TCR beta chains, V- and J-gene trimming was later linked to a missense DCLRE1C variant. Reports showed the classifier diagnosing cytomegalovirus status with high specificity and sensitivity.

The chain is built from TRBV19 and TRBJ2-7; possible D gene TRBD2, 6 bases. What was sequenced was PBMCs. The clonotype comes from a woman aged 45 to 65 in good health and CMV-seronegative. CDR3 amino acids: CASTSPSEGTYEQYF. The DNA for the CDR3 is TGTGCCAGTACCTCTCCTTCGGAGGGAACCTACGAGCAGTACTTC. Using reference TRBV19 and TRBJ2-7 for the parts outside the CDR3, the full variable domain is DGGITQSPKYLFRKEGQNVTLSCEQNLNHDAMYWYRQDPGQGLRLIYYSQIVNDFQKGDIAEGYSVSREKKESFPLTVTSAQKNPTAFYLCASTSPSEGTYEQYFGPGTRLTVT.